The entry that follows covers one T cell receptor (beta chain) sequence. Its antigen is undetermined. These data are taken from a study of somatic mutations in cytotoxic T cells in rheumatoid arthritis. Repertoires were generated with immunoSEQ multiplex PCR, while TCRdb's copy carries only in-frame clones and drops some. The sample holds fewer than 20,000 clones, 73% seen once. V was clipped by 5 bases and J by 1 base, with 11 bases between them. The germline V gene encodes CDR1 SNHLY and CDR2 FYNNEI. The CDR3 totals 14 residues. General study findings and limits: Unlike healthy controls, rheumatoid arthritis patients had CD8+ clonality that increased with age. Clonality of CD8+ T cells, which was compared between rheumatoid arthritis patients and age-matched healthy controls, did not differ significantly. Slight underrepresentation of TRBV07 in rheumatoid arthritis patients was not adjusted for multiple comparisons. A single CD8+ clone exceeded 20% of CD8+ cells in 8 of 65 patients.

Sequenced sample: CD8+ T cells sorted from blood. This sequence was found in a woman aged 60-70 years in good health. The chain is built from TRBV2 and TRBJ1-1, with D maybe TRBD1 (5 bases). The CDR3 sequence is CASSREQENTEAFF. In nucleotides, the CDR3 is TGTGCCAGCAGTAGGGAACAGGAGAACACTGAAGCTTTCTTT.